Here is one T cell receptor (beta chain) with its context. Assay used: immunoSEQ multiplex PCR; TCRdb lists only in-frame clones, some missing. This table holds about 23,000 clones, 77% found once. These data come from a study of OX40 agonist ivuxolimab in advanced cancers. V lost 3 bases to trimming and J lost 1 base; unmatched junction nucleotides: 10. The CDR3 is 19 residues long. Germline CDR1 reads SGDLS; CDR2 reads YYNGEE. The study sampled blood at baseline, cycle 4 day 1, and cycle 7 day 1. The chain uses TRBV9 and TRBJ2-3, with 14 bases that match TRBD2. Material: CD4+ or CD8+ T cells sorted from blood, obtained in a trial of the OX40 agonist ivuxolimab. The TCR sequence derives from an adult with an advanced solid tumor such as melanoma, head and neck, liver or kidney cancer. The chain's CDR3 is CASSERDLGLAGGTDTQYF. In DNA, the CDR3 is TGTGCCAGCAGCGAGCGGGACTTGGGACTAGCGGGGGGCACAGATACGCAGTATTTT.